This T cell receptor beta chain was documented in a study of T cell responses to AZD1222 COVID-19 vaccine. Broader study findings: The breadth and depth of Spike-specific TCRs increased once two AZD1222 doses had been given. Baseline serology detected seropositivity in only a handful of AZD1222 recipients. The donor group comprised mostly white British people and more females; the analysis possibly underestimated clonal diversity.

This clone was seen once. Its antigen is as yet unknown. V lost 0 bases and J lost 4; bases outside the gene matches: 6. The CDR3 consists of 16 residues. Germline CDR1 and CDR2: SGDLS and YYNGEE. Repertoires were generated with immunoSEQ multiplex PCR, while TCRdb's copy carries only in-frame clones and drops some. The repertoire includes 78,000 or so clones, 70% to 90% of them detected once, and less than 20% sits in the top ten. The sample in question was peripheral blood, obtained on day 0 of AZD1222 vaccination. The source is an adult in good health. J is TRBJ2-1 and V is TRBV9, with 8 bases fitting TRBD2. The CDR3 here is CASSVDRSGRYNEQFF. DNA for the CDR3: TGTGCCAGCAGCGTAGACAGGAGCGGGAGATACAATGAGCAGTTCTTC.